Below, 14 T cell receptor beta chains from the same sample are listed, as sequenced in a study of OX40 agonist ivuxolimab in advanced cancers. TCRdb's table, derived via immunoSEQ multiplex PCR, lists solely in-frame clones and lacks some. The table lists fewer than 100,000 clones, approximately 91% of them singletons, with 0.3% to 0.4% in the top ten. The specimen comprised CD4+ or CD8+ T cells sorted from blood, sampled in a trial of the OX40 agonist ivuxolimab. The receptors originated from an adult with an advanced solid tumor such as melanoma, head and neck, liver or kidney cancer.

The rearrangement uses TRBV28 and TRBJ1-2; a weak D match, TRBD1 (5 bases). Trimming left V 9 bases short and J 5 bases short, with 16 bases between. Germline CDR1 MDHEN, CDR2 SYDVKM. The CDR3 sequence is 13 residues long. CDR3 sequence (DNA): TGTGCCAGTTCGGGACGTTCCCTTTATGGCTACACCTTC. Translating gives CASSGRSLYGYTF.

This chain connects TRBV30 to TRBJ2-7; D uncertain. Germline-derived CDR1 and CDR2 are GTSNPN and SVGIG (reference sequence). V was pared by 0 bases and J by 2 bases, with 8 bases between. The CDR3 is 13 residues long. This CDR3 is CAWSVGQTYEQYF. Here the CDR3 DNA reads TGTGCCTGGAGTGTGGGTCAGACCTACGAGCAGTACTTC.

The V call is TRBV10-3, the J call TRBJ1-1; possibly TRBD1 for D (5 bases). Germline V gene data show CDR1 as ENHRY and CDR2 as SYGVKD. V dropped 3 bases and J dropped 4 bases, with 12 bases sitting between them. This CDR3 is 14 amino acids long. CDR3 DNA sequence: TGTGCCATCAGTGATCGGGGCCGTGGCACTGAAGCTTTCTTT. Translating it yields CAISDRGRGTEAFF.

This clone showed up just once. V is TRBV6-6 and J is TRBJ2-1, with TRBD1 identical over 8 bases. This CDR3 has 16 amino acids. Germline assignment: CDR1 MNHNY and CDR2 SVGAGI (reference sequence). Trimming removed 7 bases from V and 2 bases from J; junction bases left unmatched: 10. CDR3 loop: CASTTPGQGAYNEQFF. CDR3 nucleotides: TGTGCCAGCACCACGCCTGGACAGGGCGCCTACAATGAGCAGTTCTTC.

The CDR3 region has the DNA TGCGCCAGCAGCTCCGGGACGGTTGAATCCTACGAGCAGTACTTC. It codes for CASSSGTVESYEQYF. The chain uses TRBV5-1 and TRBJ2-7; TRBD1 or TRBD2 may be the D gene (5 bases each). Per the germline V gene, CDR1 is SGHRS and CDR2 is YFSETQ. With 3 bases removed from V and 1 base from J, the gap between germline ends came to 14 bases. There are 15 residues in the CDR3.

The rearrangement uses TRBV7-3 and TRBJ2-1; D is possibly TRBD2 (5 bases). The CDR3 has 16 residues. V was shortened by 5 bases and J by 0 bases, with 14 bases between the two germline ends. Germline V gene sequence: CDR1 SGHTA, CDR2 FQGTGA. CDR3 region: CASSLDGISSYNEQFF. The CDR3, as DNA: TGTGCCAGCAGCCTTGACGGGATTAGCTCCTACAATGAGCAGTTCTTC.

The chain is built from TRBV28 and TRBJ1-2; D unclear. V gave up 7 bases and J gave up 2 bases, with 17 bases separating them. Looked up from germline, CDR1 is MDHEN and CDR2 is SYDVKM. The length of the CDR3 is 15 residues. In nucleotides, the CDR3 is TGTGCCAGCACCCAATCGCTCGGGCAGAACTATGGCTACACCTTC. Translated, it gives CASTQSLGQNYGYTF.

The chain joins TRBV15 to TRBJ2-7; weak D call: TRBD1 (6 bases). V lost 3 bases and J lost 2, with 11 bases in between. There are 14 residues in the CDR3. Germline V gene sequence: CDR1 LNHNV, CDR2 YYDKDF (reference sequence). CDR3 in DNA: TGTGCCACCAGCAGGTCGACAGGACCCTACGAGCAGTACTTC. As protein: CATSRSTGPYEQYF.

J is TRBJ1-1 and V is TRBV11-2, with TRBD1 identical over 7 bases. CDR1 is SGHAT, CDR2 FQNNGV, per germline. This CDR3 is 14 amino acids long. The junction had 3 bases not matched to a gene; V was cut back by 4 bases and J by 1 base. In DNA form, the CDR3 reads TGTGCCAGCAGCTCTCGACAGGGGAACACTGAAGCTTTCTTT. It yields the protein CASSSRQGNTEAFF.

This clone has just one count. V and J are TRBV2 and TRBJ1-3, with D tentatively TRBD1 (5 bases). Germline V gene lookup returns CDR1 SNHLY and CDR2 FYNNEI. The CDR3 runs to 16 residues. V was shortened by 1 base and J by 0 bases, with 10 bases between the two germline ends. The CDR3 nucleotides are TGTGCCAGCAGTGAAGGTTGGGGGATCTCTGGAAACACCATATATTTT. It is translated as CASSEGWGISGNTIYF.

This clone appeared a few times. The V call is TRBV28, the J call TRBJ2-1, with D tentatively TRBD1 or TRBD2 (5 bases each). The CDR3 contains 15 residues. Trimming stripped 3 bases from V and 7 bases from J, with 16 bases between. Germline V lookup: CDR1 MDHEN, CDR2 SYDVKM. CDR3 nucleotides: TGTGCCAGCAGTTTGTGGTCTGGGGGTCGGAATGAGCAGTTCTTC. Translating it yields CASSLWSGGRNEQFF.

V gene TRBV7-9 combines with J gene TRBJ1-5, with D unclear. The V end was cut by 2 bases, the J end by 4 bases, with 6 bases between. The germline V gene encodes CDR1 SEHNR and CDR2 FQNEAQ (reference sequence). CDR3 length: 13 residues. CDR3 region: CASSLTGNQPQHF. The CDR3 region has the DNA TGTGCCAGCAGCTTAACGGGAAATCAGCCCCAGCATTTT.

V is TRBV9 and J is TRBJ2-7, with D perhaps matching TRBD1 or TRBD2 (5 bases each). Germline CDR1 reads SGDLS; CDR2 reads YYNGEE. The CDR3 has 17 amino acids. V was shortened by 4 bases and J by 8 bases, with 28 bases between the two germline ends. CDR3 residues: CASSPGGGGDPRYKQYF. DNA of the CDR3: TGTGCCAGCAGCCCAGGAGGAGGTGGGGACCCCCGCTATAAGCAGTACTTC.

CDR3 sequence: CSALRGKAFF. CDR3 in DNA: TGCAGTGCCTTACGGGGGAAAGCTTTCTTT. The chain joins TRBV20-1 to TRBJ1-1; maybe TRBD1 (5 bases). This CDR3 contains 10 residues. Germline-derived CDR1 and CDR2 are DFQATT and SNEGSKA (reference sequence). Trimming shortened V by 6 bases and J by 9 bases, and 11 bases separated the two germline ends.